This TCR beta chain is from a study of cytomegalovirus exposure and HLA in healthy donors. For the study at large: Earlier work reported about 110 million unique TCR beta sequences from about 180 million T cells.

Overall study results and limits: Later analysis found that TCR beta chains associated with HLA were more clonally expanded than other, equally common chains.

Regarding this clone: Its antigen remains unknown.

PCR amplification relied on 60 Vbeta primers (plus 13 Jbeta primers). TCRdb's table, derived via immunoSEQ multiplex PCR, lists solely in-frame clones and lacks some. The sample has 120,000 or so clones, 75% to 85% seen once. The junction had 1 base not matched to a gene; V was cut back by 0 bases and J by 1 base. The CDR3 spans 15 residues. The germline V gene has CDR1 SGHNT and CDR2 YYREEE (reference sequence). This chain links TRBV5-4 with TRBJ2-7; 10 positions match TRBD2. This TCR was sampled from a man aged 25-45 years in good health and CMV-seronegative. Sequenced: PBMCs. The CDR3 bases are TGTGCCAGCAGCTTGGAACTAGCGGGGTCCTACGAGCAGTACTTC. Protein product: CASSLELAGSYEQYF.